This is a list of T cell receptor beta chains from one sample in a study of blood T cell repertoires in COVID-19. The method was immunoSEQ multiplex PCR; TCRdb's version includes in-frame clones alone and lacks a portion of them. The sample yields roughly 250,000 clones, roughly 87% seen once. The sequencing input was PBMCs or T cells enriched from blood (not recorded which). These receptor sequences come from a woman under 40 with acute COVID-19. The CDR3 runs from the conserved cysteine through the conserved F or W. Fields, in order: J gene, V gene, clone size, CDR3 protein. The size of a clone is reported for some rows only, either as once, few or many, or as a class for expanded clones.

>TRBJ1-1|TRBV7-2|NA
CASSHRQANTEAFF
>TRBJ2-7|TRBV5-4|NA
CASSPPGQGSINEQYF
>TRBJ2-7|TRBV5-4|NA
CASSAGRDSYEQYF
>TRBJ2-6|TRBV5-1|NA
CASSLDGRPGANVLTF
>TRBJ1-2|TRBV5-1|NA
CASSLEAGGNYGYTF
>TRBJ1-2|TRBV2|NA
CASSVRELLDYTF
>TRBJ1-1|TRBV19|NA
CASSTLYSGQGTEAFF
>TRBJ1-4|TRBV6-5|NA
CASSFLQGSNEKLFF
>TRBJ2-7|TRBV5-6|NA
CASSLWEGAYEQYF
>TRBJ1-2|TRBV5-4|NA
CASSALYRENYGYTF
>TRBJ1-2|TRBV3-1/TRBV3-2|NA
CASSQEGGNYGYTF
>TRBJ1-5|TRBV15|NA
CATSPGTGDQPQHF
>TRBJ1-2|TRBV5-1|NA
CASSLIRTGLTNYGYTF
>TRBJ1-5|TRBV19|NA
CASRVLDQPQHF
>TRBJ2-3|TRBV7-2|few
CASSLEATDTQYF
>TRBJ1-4|TRBV18|NA
CASSPLRGVSEKLFF
>TRBJ1-1|TRBV6-5|once
CASSWTGGRNTEAFF
>TRBJ1-1|TRBV4-1|NA
CASSPRADREAFF